The clone carrying this TCR beta chain was counted many times. Its specificity is not known. Per the germline V gene, CDR1 is SGHKS and CDR2 is YYEKEE (reference sequence). The CDR3 extends over 16 amino acids. The trim removed 0 bases at V and 3 bases at J, leaving 7 bases unmatched. This sample is drawn from a study of CD8 T cells in ankylosing spondylitis. Findings of the study overall: Reports say disease-linked clones showed up significantly more in matched ankylosing spondylitis synovial fluid. Disease-linked clones, CD8+, were relatively rare in peripheral blood. Some motif variants were previously reported in reactive arthritis synovial fluid and blood.

Each TCR beta library was made by quantitative 5'-RACE that incorporated molecular barcodes. TCRdb itself ran the 5' RACE reads through MiXCR, one entry per CDR3 protein. Here the sample spans 200,000 or so distinct CDR3 sequences, 18% being singletons. The sample comprised blood, either unsorted or a sorted T cell fraction (not recorded which). The chain employs TRBV5-5 and TRBJ2-5; 8 bases fit TRBD1. This TCR was recovered from a male donor under 30 with ankylosing spondylitis or in good health (not recorded which). The CDR3 DNA reads TGTGCCAGCAGCTTGGCCGGGTCAGGGGGCAAAGAGACCCAGTACTTC. Translating gives CASSLAGSGGKETQYF.